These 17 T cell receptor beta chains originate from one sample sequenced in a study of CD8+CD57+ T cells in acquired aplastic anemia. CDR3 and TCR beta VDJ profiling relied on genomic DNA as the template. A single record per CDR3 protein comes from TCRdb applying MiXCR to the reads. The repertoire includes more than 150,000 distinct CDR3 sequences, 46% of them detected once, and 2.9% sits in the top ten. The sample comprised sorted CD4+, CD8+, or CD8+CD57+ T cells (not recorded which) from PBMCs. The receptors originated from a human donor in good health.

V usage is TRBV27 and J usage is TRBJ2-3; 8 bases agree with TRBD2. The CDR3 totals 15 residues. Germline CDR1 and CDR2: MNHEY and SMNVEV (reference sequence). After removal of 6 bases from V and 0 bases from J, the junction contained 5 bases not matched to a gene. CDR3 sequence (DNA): TGTGCCAGCAGGTTTAGCGGGACTAGCACAGATACGCAGTATTTT. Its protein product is CASRFSGTSTDTQYF.

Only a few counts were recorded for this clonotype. CDR3 sequence reads: CASSHADSPLHF. CDR3 DNA: TGTGCCAGCAGTCACGCGGATTCACCCCTCCACTTT. The chain employs TRBV7-2 and TRBJ1-6; D not certain. The CDR3 sequence is 12 residues long. Germline V gives CDR1 SGHTA, CDR2 FQGNSA. Trimming removed 6 bases at V and 8 bases at J, with 8 bases between.

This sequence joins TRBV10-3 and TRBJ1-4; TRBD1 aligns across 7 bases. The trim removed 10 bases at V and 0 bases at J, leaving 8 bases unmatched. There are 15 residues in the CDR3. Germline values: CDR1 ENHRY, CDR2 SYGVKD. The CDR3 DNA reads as TGTGCCAGCAGACAAACAGGGGCAACTAATGAAAAACTGTTTTTT. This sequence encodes CASRQTGATNEKLFF.

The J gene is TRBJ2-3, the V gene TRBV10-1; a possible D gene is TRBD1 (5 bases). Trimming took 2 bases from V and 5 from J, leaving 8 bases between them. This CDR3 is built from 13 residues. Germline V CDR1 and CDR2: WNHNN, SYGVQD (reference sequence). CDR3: CASSEGARDTQYF. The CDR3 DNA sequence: TGCGCCAGCAGTGAGGGGGCCCGAGATACGCAGTATTTT.

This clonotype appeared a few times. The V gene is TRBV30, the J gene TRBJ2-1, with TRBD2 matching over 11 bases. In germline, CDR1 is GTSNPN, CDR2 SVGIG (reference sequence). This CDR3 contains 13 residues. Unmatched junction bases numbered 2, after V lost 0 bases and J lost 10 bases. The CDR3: CAWSVWTSGEQFF. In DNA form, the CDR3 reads TGTGCCTGGAGTGTGTGGACTAGCGGGGAGCAGTTCTTC.

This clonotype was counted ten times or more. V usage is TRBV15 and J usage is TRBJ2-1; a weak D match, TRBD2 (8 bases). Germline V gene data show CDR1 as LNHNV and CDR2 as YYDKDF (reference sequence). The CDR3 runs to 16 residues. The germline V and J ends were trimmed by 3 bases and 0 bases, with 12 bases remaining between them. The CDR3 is CATSSGRGLSYNEQFF. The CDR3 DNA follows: TGTGCCACCAGCAGCGGGAGGGGGCTCTCCTACAATGAGCAGTTCTTC.

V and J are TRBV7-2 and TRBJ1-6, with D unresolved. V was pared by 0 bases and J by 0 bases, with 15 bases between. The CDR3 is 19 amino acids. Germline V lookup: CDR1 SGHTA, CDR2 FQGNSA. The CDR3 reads CASSLAPLGTSSYNSPLHF. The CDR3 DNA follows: TGTGCCAGCAGCTTAGCGCCCCTAGGAACGAGCTCCTATAATTCACCCCTCCACTTT.

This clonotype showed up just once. As DNA, the CDR3 is TGTGCCACTCAGGACAGGGGTTATCACGAGCAGTACTTC. This encodes CATQDRGYHEQYF. The chain couples TRBV24-1 to TRBJ2-7; 9 bases are shared with TRBD1. The V gene's germline CDR1 is KGHDR and CDR2 SFDVKD. CDR3 length: 13 amino acids. Trimming cost V 10 bases and J 5 bases; bases outside gene matches: 8.

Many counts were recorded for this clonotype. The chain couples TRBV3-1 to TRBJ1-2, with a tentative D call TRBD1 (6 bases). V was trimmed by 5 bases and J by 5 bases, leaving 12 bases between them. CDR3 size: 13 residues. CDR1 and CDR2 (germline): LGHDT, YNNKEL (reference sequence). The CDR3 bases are TGTGCCAGCAGCGGGGGGGCCCGATATGGCTACACCTTC. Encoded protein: CASSGGARYGYTF.

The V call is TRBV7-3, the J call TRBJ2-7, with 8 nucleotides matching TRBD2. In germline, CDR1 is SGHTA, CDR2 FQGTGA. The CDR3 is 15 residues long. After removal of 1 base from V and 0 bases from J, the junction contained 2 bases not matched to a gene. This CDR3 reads CASSLMREVSYEQYF. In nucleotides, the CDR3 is TGTGCCAGCAGCTTAATGCGGGAGGTCTCCTACGAGCAGTACTTC.

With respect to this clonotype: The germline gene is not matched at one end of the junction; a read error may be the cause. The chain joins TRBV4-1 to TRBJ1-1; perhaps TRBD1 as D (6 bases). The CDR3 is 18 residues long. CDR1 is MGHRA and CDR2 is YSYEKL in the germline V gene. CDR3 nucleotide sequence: TGCGCCAACAGCCAAGGGGGGGGCAGAGGGCCCATGAACACTGAAGCTTTCTTT. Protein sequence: CANSQGGGRGPMNTEAFF.

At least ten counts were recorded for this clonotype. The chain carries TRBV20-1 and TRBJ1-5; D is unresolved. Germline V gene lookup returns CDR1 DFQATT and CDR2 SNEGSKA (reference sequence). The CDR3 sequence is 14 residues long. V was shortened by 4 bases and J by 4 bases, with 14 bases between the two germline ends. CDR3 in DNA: TGCAGTGCTAACGAGGGTGTGGGAAATCAGCCCCAGCATTTT. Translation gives CSANEGVGNQPQHF.

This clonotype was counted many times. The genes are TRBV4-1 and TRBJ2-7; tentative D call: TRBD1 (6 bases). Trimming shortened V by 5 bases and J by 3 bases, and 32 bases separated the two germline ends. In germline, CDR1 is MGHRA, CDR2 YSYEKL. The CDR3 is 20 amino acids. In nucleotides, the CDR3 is TGCGCCAGCAGCTCCCCAGGGGTCCCCAAATATGGGACGGAGAGCTACGAGCAGTACTTC. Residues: CASSSPGVPKYGTESYEQYF.

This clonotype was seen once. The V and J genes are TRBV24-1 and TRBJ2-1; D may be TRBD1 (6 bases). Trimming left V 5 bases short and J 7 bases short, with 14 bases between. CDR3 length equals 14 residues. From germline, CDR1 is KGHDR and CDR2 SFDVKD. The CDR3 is CATSVWDNGNEQFF. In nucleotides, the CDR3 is TGTGCCACCAGTGTATGGGACAACGGGAATGAGCAGTTCTTC.

The CDR3 sequence: CASSLGVYYGYTF. CDR3 DNA sequence: TGTGCCAGCAGCTTAGGGGTTTACTATGGCTACACCTTC. The rearrangement uses TRBV14 and TRBJ1-2; D might be TRBD1 (5 bases). Trimming took 5 bases from V and 3 from J, leaving 10 bases between them. This CDR3 is built from 13 residues. CDR1 SGHDN and CDR2 FVKESK come from the germline V gene.

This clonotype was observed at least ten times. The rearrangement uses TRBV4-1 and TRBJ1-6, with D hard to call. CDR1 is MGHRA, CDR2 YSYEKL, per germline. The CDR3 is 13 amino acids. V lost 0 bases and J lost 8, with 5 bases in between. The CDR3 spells CASSQERDSPLHF. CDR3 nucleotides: TGCGCCAGCAGCCAAGAGAGGGATTCACCCCTCCACTTT.

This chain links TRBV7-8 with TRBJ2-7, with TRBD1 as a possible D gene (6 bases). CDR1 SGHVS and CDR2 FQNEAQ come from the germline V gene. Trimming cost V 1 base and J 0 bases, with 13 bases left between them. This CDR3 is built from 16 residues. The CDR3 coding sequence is TGTGCCAGCAGCTTAGTGGGGGCTCTGAGCTCCTACGAGCAGTACTTC. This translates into CASSLVGALSSYEQYF.